The present T cell receptor beta chain was sequenced within a study of CD8 T cells in ankylosing spondylitis. The germline gives CDR1 MNHEY, CDR2 SVGAGI. Trimming removed 4 bases from V and 7 bases from J; junction bases left unmatched: 7. This CDR3 has 15 amino acids. Study outcomes and limitations: There was a TCR beta motif, made of 7 or 8 highly homologous variants, that appeared characteristic of ankylosing spondylitis blood.

Each CDR3 protein is one row after TCRdb ran MiXCR on the 5' RACE reads. Of approximately 250,000 distinct CDR3 sequences in the sample, over 9.5% are singletons; the top ten hold about 3%. This clonotype was seen at least ten times. Its specificity is not known. Source material: blood, either unsorted or a sorted T cell fraction (not recorded which). This receptor was identified in a male donor with ankylosing spondylitis or in good health (not recorded which). The chain is built from TRBV6-5 and TRBJ2-4; TRBD2 matches at 10 bases. The CDR3 DNA sequence: TGTGCCAGCAGTTTCCTAGCGGGAGCGGGGAACATTCAGTACTTC. Protein product: CASSFLAGAGNIQYF.